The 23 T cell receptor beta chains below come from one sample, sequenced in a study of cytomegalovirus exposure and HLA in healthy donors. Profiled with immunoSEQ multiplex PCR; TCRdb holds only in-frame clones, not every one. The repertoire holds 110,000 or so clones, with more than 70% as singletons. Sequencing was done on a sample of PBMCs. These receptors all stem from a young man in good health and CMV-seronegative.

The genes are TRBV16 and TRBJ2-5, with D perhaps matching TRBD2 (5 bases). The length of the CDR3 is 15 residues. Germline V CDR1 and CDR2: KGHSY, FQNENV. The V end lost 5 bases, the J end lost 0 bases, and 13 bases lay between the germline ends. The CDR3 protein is CASSSVANNQETQYF. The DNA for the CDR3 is TGTGCCAGCAGCTCCGTAGCGAATAACCAAGAGACCCAGTACTTC.

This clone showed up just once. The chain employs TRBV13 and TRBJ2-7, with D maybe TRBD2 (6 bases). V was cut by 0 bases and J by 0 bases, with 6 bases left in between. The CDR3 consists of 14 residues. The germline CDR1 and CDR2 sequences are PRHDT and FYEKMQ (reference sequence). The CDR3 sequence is CASSLGGGSYEQYF. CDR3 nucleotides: TGTGCCAGCAGCTTAGGGGGGGGCTCCTACGAGCAGTACTTC.

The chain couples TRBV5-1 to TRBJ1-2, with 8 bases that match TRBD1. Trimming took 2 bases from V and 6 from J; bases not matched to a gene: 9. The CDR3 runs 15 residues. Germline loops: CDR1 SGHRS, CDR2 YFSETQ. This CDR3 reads CASSFVGQGIDGYTF. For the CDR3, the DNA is TGCGCCAGCAGCTTCGTCGGACAGGGTATTGATGGCTACACCTTC.

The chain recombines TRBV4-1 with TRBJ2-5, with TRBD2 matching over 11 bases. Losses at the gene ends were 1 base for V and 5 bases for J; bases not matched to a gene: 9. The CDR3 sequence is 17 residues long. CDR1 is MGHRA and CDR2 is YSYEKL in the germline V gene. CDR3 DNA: TGCGCCAGCAGCCAAGGAATAGCGGGGGGGCATTGGGAGACCCAGTACTTC. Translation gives CASSQGIAGGHWETQYF.

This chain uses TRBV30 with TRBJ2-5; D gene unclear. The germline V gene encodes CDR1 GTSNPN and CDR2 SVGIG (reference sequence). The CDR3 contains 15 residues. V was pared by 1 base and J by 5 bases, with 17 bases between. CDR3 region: CAWSDASTKRETQYF. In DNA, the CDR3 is TGTGCCTGGAGTGACGCCTCTACCAAGAGGGAGACCCAGTACTTC.

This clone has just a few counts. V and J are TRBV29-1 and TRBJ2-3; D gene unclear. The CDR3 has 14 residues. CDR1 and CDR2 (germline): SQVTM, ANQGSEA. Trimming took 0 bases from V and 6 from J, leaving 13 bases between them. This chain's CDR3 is CSVEDPLGFDTQYF. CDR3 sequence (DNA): TGCAGCGTTGAAGACCCACTCGGGTTCGATACGCAGTATTTT.

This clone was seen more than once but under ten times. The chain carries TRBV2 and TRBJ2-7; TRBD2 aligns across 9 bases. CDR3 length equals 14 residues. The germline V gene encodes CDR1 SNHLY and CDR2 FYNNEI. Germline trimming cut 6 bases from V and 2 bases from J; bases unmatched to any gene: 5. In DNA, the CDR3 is TGTGCCAGCAGCGTAGCGGGAGCTCCCTACGAGCAGTACTTC. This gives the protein CASSVAGAPYEQYF.

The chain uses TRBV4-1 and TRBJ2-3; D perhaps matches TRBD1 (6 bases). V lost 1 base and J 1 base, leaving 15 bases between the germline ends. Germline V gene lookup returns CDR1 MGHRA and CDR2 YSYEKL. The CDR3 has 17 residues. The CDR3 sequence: CASSQASINRGTDTQYF. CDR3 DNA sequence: TGCGCCAGCAGCCAAGCGTCGATAAACAGGGGCACAGATACGCAGTATTTT.

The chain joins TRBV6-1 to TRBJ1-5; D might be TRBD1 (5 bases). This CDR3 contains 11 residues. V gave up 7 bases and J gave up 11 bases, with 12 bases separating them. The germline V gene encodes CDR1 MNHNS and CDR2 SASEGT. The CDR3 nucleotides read TGTGCCAGCATTTACGACAGAACCCAGCATTTT. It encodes CASIYDRTQHF.

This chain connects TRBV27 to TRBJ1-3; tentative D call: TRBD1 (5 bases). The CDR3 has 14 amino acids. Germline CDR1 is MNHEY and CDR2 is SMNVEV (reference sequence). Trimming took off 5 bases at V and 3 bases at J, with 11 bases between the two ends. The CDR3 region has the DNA TGTGCCAGCAGTCGACAGCCCAGTGGAAACACCATATATTTT. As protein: CASSRQPSGNTIYF.

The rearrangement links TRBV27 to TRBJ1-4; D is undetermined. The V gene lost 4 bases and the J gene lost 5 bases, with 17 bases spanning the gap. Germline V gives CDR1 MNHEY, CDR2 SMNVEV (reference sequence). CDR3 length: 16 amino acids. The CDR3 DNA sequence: TGTGCCAGCAGTTCCCACCCTGGCCAACAAAATGAAAAACTGTTTTTT. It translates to CASSSHPGQQNEKLFF.

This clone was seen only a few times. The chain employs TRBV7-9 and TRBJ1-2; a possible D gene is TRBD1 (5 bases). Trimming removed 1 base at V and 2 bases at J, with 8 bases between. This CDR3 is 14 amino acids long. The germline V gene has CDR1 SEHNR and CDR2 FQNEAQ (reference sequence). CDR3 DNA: TGTGCCAGCAGCTTAGGACAGCCGAACTATGGCTACACCTTC. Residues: CASSLGQPNYGYTF.

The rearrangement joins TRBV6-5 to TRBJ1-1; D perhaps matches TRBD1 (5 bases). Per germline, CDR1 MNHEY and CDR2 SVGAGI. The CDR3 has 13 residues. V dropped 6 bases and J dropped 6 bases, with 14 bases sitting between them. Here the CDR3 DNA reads TGTGCCAGCAGCAATGGCCCCAGGGCTGAAGCTTTCTTT. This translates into CASSNGPRAEAFF.

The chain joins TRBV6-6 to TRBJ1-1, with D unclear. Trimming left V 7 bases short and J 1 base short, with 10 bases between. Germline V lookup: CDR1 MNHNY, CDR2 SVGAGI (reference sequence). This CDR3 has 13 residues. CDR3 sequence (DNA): TGTGCCAGCATCTTACACACGAACACTGAAGCTTTCTTT. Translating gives CASILHTNTEAFF.

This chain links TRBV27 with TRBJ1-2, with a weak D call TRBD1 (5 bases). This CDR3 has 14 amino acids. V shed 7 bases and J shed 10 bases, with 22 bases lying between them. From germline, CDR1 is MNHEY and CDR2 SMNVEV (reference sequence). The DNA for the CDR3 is TGTGCCAGCACCCCCTCGGGGGGGATGCGATACTACACCTTC. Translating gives CASTPSGGMRYYTF.

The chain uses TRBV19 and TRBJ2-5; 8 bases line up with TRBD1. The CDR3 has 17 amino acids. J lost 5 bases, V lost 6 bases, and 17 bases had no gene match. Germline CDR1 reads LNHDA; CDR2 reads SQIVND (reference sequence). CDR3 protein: CASSRSATGALVETQYF. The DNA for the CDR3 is TGTGCCAGTAGCCGATCGGCGACAGGGGCGTTAGTCGAGACCCAGTACTTC.

CDR3 region: CASSPDRGVFANTGELFF. The CDR3, as DNA: TGTGCCAGCAGTCCGGACAGGGGTGTCTTCGCGAACACCGGGGAGCTGTTTTTT. The gene calls are TRBV27 and TRBJ2-2; the match to TRBD1 covers 9 bases. The junction had 10 bases not matched to a gene; V was cut back by 5 bases and J by 0 bases. In germline, CDR1 is MNHEY, CDR2 SMNVEV (reference sequence). The CDR3 is made up of 18 amino acids.

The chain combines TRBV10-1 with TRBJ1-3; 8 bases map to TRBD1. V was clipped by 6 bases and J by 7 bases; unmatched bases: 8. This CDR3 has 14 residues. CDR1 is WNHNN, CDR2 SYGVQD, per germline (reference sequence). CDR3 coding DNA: TGCGCCAGCAGCGGTGGACAGGGTGAGAACACCATATATTTT. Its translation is CASSGGQGENTIYF.

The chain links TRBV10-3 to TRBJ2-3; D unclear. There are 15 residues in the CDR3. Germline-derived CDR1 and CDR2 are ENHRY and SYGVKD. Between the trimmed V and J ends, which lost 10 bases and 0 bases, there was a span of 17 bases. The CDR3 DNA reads TGTGCCACCCTCAAAGAGGCATCTAGCACAGATACGCAGTATTTT. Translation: CATLKEASSTDTQYF.

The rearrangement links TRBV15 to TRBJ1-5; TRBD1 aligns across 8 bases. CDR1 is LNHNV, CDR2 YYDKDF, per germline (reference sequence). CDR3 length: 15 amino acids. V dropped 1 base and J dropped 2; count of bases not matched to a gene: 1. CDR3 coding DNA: TGTGCCACCAGCAGAGTGGGACAGGGCAATCAGCCCCAGCATTTT. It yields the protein CATSRVGQGNQPQHF. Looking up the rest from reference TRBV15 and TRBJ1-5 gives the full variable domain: DAMVIQNPRYQVTQFGKPVTLSCSQTLNHNVMYWYQQKSSQAPKLLFHYYDKDFNNEADTPDNFQSRRPNTSFCFLDIRSPGLGDTAMYLCATSRVGQGNQPQHFGDGTRLSIL.

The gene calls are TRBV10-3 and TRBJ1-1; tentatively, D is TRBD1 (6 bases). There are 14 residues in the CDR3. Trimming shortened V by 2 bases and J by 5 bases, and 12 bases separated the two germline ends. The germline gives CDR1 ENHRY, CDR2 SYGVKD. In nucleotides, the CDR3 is TGTGCCATCAGTGAGAACAGGGCCTCAACTGAAGCTTTCTTT. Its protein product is CAISENRASTEAFF.

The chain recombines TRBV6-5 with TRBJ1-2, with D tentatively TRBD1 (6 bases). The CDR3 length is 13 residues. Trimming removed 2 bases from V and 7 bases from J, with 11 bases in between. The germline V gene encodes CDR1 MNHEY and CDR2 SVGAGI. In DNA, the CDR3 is TGTGCCAGCAGTTACCAGGGGCTCACTGGCTACACCTTC. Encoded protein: CASSYQGLTGYTF.

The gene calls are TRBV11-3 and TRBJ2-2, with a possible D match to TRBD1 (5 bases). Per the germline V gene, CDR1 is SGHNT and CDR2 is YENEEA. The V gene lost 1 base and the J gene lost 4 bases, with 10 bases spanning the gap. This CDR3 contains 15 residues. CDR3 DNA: TGTGCCAGCAGCTTAGGGCAGGGCGCCACCGGGGAGCTGTTTTTT. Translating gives CASSLGQGATGELFF.